These T cell receptor beta chains were read from a single sample in a study of beta chain features in type 1 diabetes. TCRdb's table, derived via immunoSEQ multiplex PCR, lists solely in-frame clones and lacks some. The sample holds about 170,000 clones, 7.5% to 8.5% seen once. Sequencing input: central memory CD4+ T cells from blood. The receptors come from a man aged 18 to 30 with type 1 diabetes. CDR3s include the opening cysteine and the closing phenylalanine or tryptophan. Fields, in order: V gene, J gene, clone size, D gene, CDR3 DNA, CDR3 protein. A D gene is named only where the DNA matches it firmly. For some rows the clone size is stated as once, few or many, or as a class when expanded; others skip it.

>TRBV18|TRBJ1-2|few|.
TGTGCCAGCTCACAGTCGTATACAGTTCTAACTGGCTACACCTTC
CASSQSYTVLTGYTF
>TRBV28|TRBJ1-5|few|TRBD1
TGTGCCAGCAGTTTAAATCAGGGGGCGCTAAAGCCCCAGCATTTT
CASSLNQGALKPQHF
>TRBV13|TRBJ2-3|.|TRBD2
TGTGCCAGCAGCCCCCGGACTAGCGGGAACGCAGATACGCAGTATTTT
CASSPRTSGNADTQYF
>TRBV27|TRBJ2-7|.|.
TGTGCCAGCAGTTTAAACGGGGAGTCCTACGAGCAGTACTTC
CASSLNGESYEQYF
>TRBV7-7|TRBJ2-3|.|TRBD1
TGTGCCAGCAGCTCCGGGACAGGGAAAGATACGCAGTATTTT
CASSSGTGKDTQYF
>TRBV10-2|TRBJ2-7|.|.
TGCGCCAGCAGTGATTGGGGGGGCAGCTCCTACGAGCAGTACTTC
CASSDWGGSSYEQYF
>TRBV4-3|TRBJ1-2|.|TRBD1
TGCGCCAGCAGCCAAGCTCGTACAGGGGGATATGGCTACACCTTC
CASSQARTGGYGYTF
>TRBV15|TRBJ2-5|.|.
TGTGCCACCAGCAGAGATGGGCCACAAGAGACCCAGTACTTC
CATSRDGPQETQYF
>TRBV9|TRBJ2-5|few|.
TGTGCCAGCAGCGATAGCGGTTTTGGGACCCAGTACTTC
CASSDSGFGTQYF
>TRBV5-1|TRBJ2-5|few|.
TGCGCCAGCAGCTCGCAGAACCAAGAGACCCAGTACTTC
CASSSQNQETQYF
>TRBV4-3|TRBJ1-4|.|.
TGCGCCAGCAGCCAAGGACCGATAGGAGGATCTAATGAAAAACTGTTTTTT
CASSQGPIGGSNEKLFF
>TRBV7-2|TRBJ2-1|few|TRBD2
TGTGCCAGCAGCTCCACCTGGGGGGGACTGCAGTTCTTC
CASSSTWGGLQFF
>TRBV7-2|TRBJ1-2|few|TRBD1
TGTGCCAGCAGACCAGGGGGACTGGCTAACTATGGCTACACCTTC
CASRPGGLANYGYTF
>TRBV2|TRBJ2-7|.|.
TGTGCCGGGAAGAGGGATGACTCCGAGCAGTACTTC
CAGKRDDSEQYF
>TRBV18|TRBJ2-7|few|.
TGTGCCAGCTCACCACAGGGCGGGATCACCCACGAGCAGTACTTC
CASSPQGGITHEQYF
>TRBV7-9|TRBJ1-2|.|.
TGTGCCAGCAGCCAACCAGGACTCTATGGCTACACCTTC
CASSQPGLYGYTF
>TRBV28|TRBJ1-2|few|TRBD1
TGTGCCAGCAGTCCCGGGACAGGGTTCTATGGCTACACCTTC
CASSPGTGFYGYTF
>TRBV7-9|TRBJ1-2|.|TRBD1
TGTGCCAGCAAACTCTCTAGGGACAGCTATGGCTACACCTTC
CASKLSRDSYGYTF
>TRBV10-3|TRBJ1-2|many|.
TGTGCCATCAGGATGGCCGGGGGAGACTATGGCTACACCTTC
CAIRMAGGDYGYTF
>TRBV27|TRBJ2-7|few|.
TGTGCCAGCAGTTTGGCCTCAGGGCTGGCCTACGAGCAGTACTTC
CASSLASGLAYEQYF
>TRBV27|TRBJ2-6|.|TRBD1
TGTGCCAGCAGCCCCGGGACAGGGCTTTCTGGGGCCAACGTCCTGACTTTC
CASSPGTGLSGANVLTF
>TRBV7-9|TRBJ2-3|few|TRBD1
TGTGCCAGCAGCTTGGGGACAGGCAGCACAGATACGCAGTATTTT
CASSLGTGSTDTQYF
>TRBV5-1|TRBJ2-5|few|.
TGCGCCAGCAGCTTTGACAGCCGACAAGAGACCCAGTACTTC
CASSFDSRQETQYF
>TRBV4-1|TRBJ2-2|.|.
TGCGCCAGTATAGACCCTAGTCGCTATGGGGAGCTGTTTTTT
CASIDPSRYGELFF
>TRBV6-1|TRBJ2-1|.|.
TGTGCCAGCATCCCCGGGATAGATTACAATGAGCAGTTCTTC
CASIPGIDYNEQFF
>TRBV9|TRBJ2-1|.|TRBD2
TGTGCCAGCAGCCCGCGACTAGCGGATTACAATGAGCAGTTCTTC
CASSPRLADYNEQFF
>TRBV6-5|TRBJ1-2|.|TRBD1
TGTGCCAGCAGTAACACATTGGGACAGCCTTATGGCTACACCTTC
CASSNTLGQPYGYTF
>TRBV30|TRBJ1-3|many|.
TGTGCCTGGAGTCCGAGAGGAGACACCATATATTTT
CAWSPRGDTIYF
>TRBV30|TRBJ1-2|few|.
TGTGCCTGGAGTGTTCGGGGGGGCGCGAACTATGGCTACACCTTC
CAWSVRGGANYGYTF
>TRBV10-3|TRBJ2-2|few|TRBD1
TGTGCCACCTACGGGACAGCGAACACCGGGGAGCTGTTTTTT
CATYGTANTGELFF
>TRBV29-1|TRBJ2-6|many|.
TGCAGCGTGCGAGGGGTGGGACGGGAGTTCTTGGCTGGGGCCAACGTCCTGACTTTC
CSVRGVGREFLAGANVLTF
>TRBV10-2|TRBJ2-1|.|TRBD2
TGCGCCAGCAGCTCGCGGGAGGGCCGGGAGTTCTTC
CASSSREGREFF
>TRBV11-2|TRBJ2-1|.|.
TGTGCCAGCAGGCCCGTGGGGCACAATGAGCAGTTCTTC
CASRPVGHNEQFF
>TRBV4-3|TRBJ2-1|few|TRBD2
TGCGCCAGCAGCCCCCAAGAAGCGGGAGGACACAATGAGCAGTTCTTC
CASSPQEAGGHNEQFF
>TRBV19|TRBJ2-1|.|TRBD2
TGTGCCAGTACCCCAGTGACGGGGGGAAAGATCAATGAGCAGTTCTTC
CASTPVTGGKINEQFF
>TRBV19|TRBJ2-3|few|.
TGTGCCAGTAGTACCCGACTTTCGACAGATACGCAGTATTTT
CASSTRLSTDTQYF
>TRBV6-5|TRBJ1-5|few|.
TGTGCCAGCAGGCGCCAGGGTGGGAGCAATCAGCCCCAGCATTTT
CASRRQGGSNQPQHF
>TRBV27|TRBJ2-3|.|TRBD2
TGTGCCAGCAAATATCGACTAGCGGGAGGGTATAACACAGATACGCAGTATTTT
CASKYRLAGGYNTDTQYF
>TRBV7-2|TRBJ2-5|few|.
TGTGCCAGCAGGGGGCAGGAGACCCAGTACTTC
CASRGQETQYF
>TRBV18|TRBJ2-7|.|.
TGTGCCAGCTCACCACAGGGGAGGCTCTACGAGCAGTACTTC
CASSPQGRLYEQYF
>TRBV11-2|TRBJ1-4|.|.
TGTGCCAGCAGCCCTACCTGGGAAAAACTGTTTTTT
CASSPTWEKLFF
>TRBV30|TRBJ2-5|few|TRBD2
TGTGCCTGGAGTCCGGGGGGGCCTCGGGAGACCCAGTACTTC
CAWSPGGPRETQYF
>TRBV5-6|TRBJ1-4|few|TRBD1
TGTGCCAGCAGCGGGCCGACAGGGGGCCCTAATGAAAAACTGTTTTTT
CASSGPTGGPNEKLFF
>TRBV5-1|TRBJ2-1|few|TRBD1
TGCGCCAGCAGCTTCGGCACAGGGGGCTCAAGTGAGCAGTTCTTC
CASSFGTGGSSEQFF
>TRBV14|TRBJ1-1|.|.
TGTGCCAGCAGTCAGATTCTAAGGGGCACTGAAGCTTTCTTT
CASSQILRGTEAFF